This entry concerns a single T cell receptor beta chain. The sample has other DNA sequences that encode this CDR3 too. The data are from a study of blood T cell repertoires in COVID-19. The wider study: Collection of acute and convalescent COVID-19 samples took place in the United States, Italy and Spain.

There are 13 residues in the CDR3. The V end was cut by 1 base, the J end by 2 bases, with 5 bases between. Authors' methods: By means of reference gene primer amplification, nucleated cell counts were estimated. Some clones are missing from TCRdb's copy, which holds only in-frame ones; the method was immunoSEQ multiplex PCR. The D gene and trimming were derived from the DNA, and the V and J assignments and clone size from that table. Of about 68,000 clones listed, 85% were seen once; the top ten hold more than 20%. This TCR came from a man in his fifties or sixties with acute or convalescent COVID-19. The chain links TRBV12-3 or TRBV12-4 to TRBJ2-5; D might be TRBD1 (5 bases). Source material: peripheral blood. DNA for the CDR3: TGTGCCAGCAGTTTAGGACAGCAAGAGACCCAGTACTTC. Encoded protein: CASSLGQQETQYF.